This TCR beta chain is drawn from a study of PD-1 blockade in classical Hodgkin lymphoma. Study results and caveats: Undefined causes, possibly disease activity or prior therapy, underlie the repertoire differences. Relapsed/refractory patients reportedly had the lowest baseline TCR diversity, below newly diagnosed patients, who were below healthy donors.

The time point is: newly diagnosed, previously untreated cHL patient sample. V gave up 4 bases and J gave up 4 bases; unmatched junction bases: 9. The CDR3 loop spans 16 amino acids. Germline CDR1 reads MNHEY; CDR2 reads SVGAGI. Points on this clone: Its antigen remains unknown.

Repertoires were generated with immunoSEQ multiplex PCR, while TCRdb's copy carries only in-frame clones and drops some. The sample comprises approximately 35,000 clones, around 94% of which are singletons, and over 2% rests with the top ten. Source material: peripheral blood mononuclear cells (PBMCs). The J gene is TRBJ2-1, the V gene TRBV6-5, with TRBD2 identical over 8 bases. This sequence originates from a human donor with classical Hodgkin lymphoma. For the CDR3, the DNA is TGTGCCAGCAGTTCCTTTGGCGGGGGGACTTACAATGAGCAGTTCTTC. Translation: CASSSFGGGTYNEQFF.